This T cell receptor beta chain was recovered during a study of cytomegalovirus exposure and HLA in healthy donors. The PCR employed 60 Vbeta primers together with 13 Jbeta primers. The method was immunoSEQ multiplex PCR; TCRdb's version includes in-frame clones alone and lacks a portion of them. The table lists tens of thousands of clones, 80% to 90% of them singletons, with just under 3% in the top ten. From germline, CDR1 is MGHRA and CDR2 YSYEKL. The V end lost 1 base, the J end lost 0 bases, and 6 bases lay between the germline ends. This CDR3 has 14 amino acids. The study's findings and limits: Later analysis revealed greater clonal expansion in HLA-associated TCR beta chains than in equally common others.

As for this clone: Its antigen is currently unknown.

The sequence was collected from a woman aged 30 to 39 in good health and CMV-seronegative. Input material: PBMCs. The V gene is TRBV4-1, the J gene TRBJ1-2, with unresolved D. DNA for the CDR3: TGCGCCAGCAGCCAAGTTCAGGCTAACTATGGCTACACCTTC. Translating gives CASSQVQANYGYTF.